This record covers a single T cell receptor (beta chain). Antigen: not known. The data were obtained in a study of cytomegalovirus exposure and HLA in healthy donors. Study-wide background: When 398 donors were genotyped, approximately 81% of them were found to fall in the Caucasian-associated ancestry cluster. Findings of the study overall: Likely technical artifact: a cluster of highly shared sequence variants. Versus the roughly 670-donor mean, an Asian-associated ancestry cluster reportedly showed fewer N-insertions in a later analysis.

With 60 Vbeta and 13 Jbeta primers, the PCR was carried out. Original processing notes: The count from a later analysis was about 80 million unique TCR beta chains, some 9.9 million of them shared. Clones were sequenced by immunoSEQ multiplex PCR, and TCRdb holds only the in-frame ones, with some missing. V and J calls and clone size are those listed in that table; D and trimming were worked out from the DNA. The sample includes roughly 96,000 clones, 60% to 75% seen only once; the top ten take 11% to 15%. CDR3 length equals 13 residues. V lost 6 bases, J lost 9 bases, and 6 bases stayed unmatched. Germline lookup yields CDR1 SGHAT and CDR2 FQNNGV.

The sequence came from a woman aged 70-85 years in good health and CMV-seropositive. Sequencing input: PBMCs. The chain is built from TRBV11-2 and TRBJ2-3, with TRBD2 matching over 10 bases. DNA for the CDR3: TGTGCCAGCAGGGCCCCGGGACTAGCGACGCAGTATTTT. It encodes CASRAPGLATQYF.